Listed below are T cell receptor beta chains from one sample, sequenced in a study of blood T cell repertoires in COVID-19. TCRdb keeps only in-frame clones here, not all; method: immunoSEQ multiplex PCR. Of 200,000 to 250,000 clones in the sample, 70% to 85% are singletons; the top ten hold approximately 10%. Sequenced sample: peripheral blood. These receptors were collected from a man aged 45 to 65 with active or convalescent COVID-19. CDR3s include the opening cysteine and the closing phenylalanine or tryptophan. A D gene is named only where the DNA matches it firmly. Some rows mark clone size as missing; the rest say once, few, many or name a class of expanded clone.

v_call: TRBV7-9; j_call: TRBJ2-7; d_call: TRBD2; clone_size: -; cdr3_nt: TGTGCCAGCAGCCCCGGTGGACTAGCGGGAGAGCGGGAGCAGTACTTC; cdr3_aa: CASSPGGLAGEREQYF
v_call: TRBV4-1; j_call: TRBJ2-1; d_call: -; clone_size: -; cdr3_nt: TGCGCCAGCAGCCAGGGATACAGGGTAGATGAGCAGTTCTTC; cdr3_aa: CASSQGYRVDEQFF
v_call: TRBV19; j_call: TRBJ2-5; d_call: TRBD2; clone_size: -; cdr3_nt: TGTGCCAGTAGTTTAAGCCACGCGGGGGGACTAGCGGGAGGAGAGACCCAGTACTTC; cdr3_aa: CASSLSHAGGLAGGETQYF
v_call: TRBV5-1; j_call: TRBJ2-7; d_call: TRBD1; clone_size: -; cdr3_nt: TGCGCCAGCTCCCCGGGACAGGGTACAGCCTACGAGCAGTACTTC; cdr3_aa: CASSPGQGTAYEQYF
v_call: TRBV4-3; j_call: TRBJ2-1; d_call: TRBD2; clone_size: -; cdr3_nt: TGCGCCAGCAGCCAAGGGGTAGCGGGACAATTGCTGAACAATGAGCAGTTCTTC; cdr3_aa: CASSQGVAGQLLNNEQFF
v_call: TRBV6-4; j_call: TRBJ2-3; d_call: TRBD1; clone_size: -; cdr3_nt: TGTGCCAGCAGTGACTCAGAAGCGCGGCGGGGACAGGGAACAGATACGCAGTATTTT; cdr3_aa: CASSDSEARRGQGTDTQYF
v_call: TRBV19; j_call: TRBJ2-3; d_call: -; clone_size: -; cdr3_nt: TGTGCCTCAGGGGGGTCTAGCACAGATACGCAGTATTTT; cdr3_aa: CASGGSSTDTQYF
v_call: TRBV18; j_call: TRBJ2-2; d_call: TRBD1; clone_size: -; cdr3_nt: TGTGCCAGCTCCTTGACAGGGACCGGGGAGCTGTTTTTT; cdr3_aa: CASSLTGTGELFF
v_call: TRBV21-1; j_call: TRBJ2-1; d_call: -; clone_size: -; cdr3_nt: TGTGCCAGCAGCCCGCGGGAGAGCCATGAGCAGTTCTTC; cdr3_aa: CASSPRESHEQFF
v_call: TRBV7-8; j_call: TRBJ2-1; d_call: TRBD2; clone_size: -; cdr3_nt: TGTGCCAGCAGGGGGCCAGCGGGGGATGAGCAGTTCTTC; cdr3_aa: CASRGPAGDEQFF
v_call: TRBV19; j_call: TRBJ2-1; d_call: TRBD2; clone_size: few; cdr3_nt: TGTGCCAGTAGTACCAGGACGACTAGCGGGACCGGCTCCTACAATGAGCAGTTCTTC; cdr3_aa: CASSTRTTSGTGSYNEQFF
v_call: TRBV4-2; j_call: TRBJ2-3; d_call: -; clone_size: few; cdr3_nt: TGTGCCAGCAGCCAAGTTTCTGGAGGGCACACAGATACGCAGTATTTT; cdr3_aa: CASSQVSGGHTDTQYF
v_call: TRBV27; j_call: TRBJ1-1; d_call: TRBD1; clone_size: -; cdr3_nt: TGTGCCAGCAGTTCGGGGACAGCCCTAAACACTGAAGCTTTCTTT; cdr3_aa: CASSSGTALNTEAFF
v_call: TRBV28; j_call: TRBJ1-5; d_call: -; clone_size: -; cdr3_nt: TGTGCCAGCAGAACCCCTGGGGTGCGGGGCAATCAGCCCCAGCATTTT; cdr3_aa: CASRTPGVRGNQPQHF
v_call: TRBV7-3; j_call: TRBJ2-3; d_call: TRBD2; clone_size: -; cdr3_nt: TGTGCCAGCAGCTTAACGGGGGGGATGACAGATACGCAGTATTTT; cdr3_aa: CASSLTGGMTDTQYF
v_call: TRBV19; j_call: TRBJ1-2; d_call: -; clone_size: -; cdr3_nt: TGTGCCAGTAGTAACATACGACAGCAGACTAACTATGGCTACACCTTC; cdr3_aa: CASSNIRQQTNYGYTF
v_call: TRBV4-1; j_call: TRBJ2-1; d_call: -; clone_size: -; cdr3_nt: TGCGCCAGCAGCCAAGATCAGGGTCGGAGTGCGCAGTTCTTC; cdr3_aa: CASSQDQGRSAQFF
v_call: TRBV4-2; j_call: TRBJ2-3; d_call: TRBD1; clone_size: -; cdr3_nt: TGTGCCAGCAGCCGGGGACAGGCCCGCACAGATACGCAGTATTTT; cdr3_aa: CASSRGQARTDTQYF
v_call: TRBV5-5; j_call: TRBJ2-7; d_call: -; clone_size: -; cdr3_nt: TGTGCCAGCAGCCCTGTGGGGGGCTACGAGCAGTACTTC; cdr3_aa: CASSPVGGYEQYF
v_call: TRBV12-3/TRBV12-4; j_call: TRBJ2-3; d_call: -; clone_size: -; cdr3_nt: TGTGCCAGCAGTGTCGACAGGACAGATACGCAGTATTTT; cdr3_aa: CASSVDRTDTQYF
v_call: TRBV27; j_call: TRBJ2-5; d_call: -; clone_size: -; cdr3_nt: TGTGCCAGCTCCTCAGGGATGCAAGAGACCCAGTACTTC; cdr3_aa: CASSSGMQETQYF
v_call: TRBV6-5; j_call: TRBJ2-1; d_call: -; clone_size: -; cdr3_nt: TGTGCCGGACAAGGACCGGGACAAGTGTACAATGAGCAGTTCTTC; cdr3_aa: CAGQGPGQVYNEQFF
v_call: TRBV3-1/TRBV3-2; j_call: TRBJ1-1; d_call: TRBD1; clone_size: few; cdr3_nt: TGTGCCAGCAGCCGAGGGACAGTGAACACTGAAGCTTTCTTT; cdr3_aa: CASSRGTVNTEAFF
v_call: TRBV27; j_call: TRBJ2-2; d_call: -; clone_size: -; cdr3_nt: TGTGCCAGCAGTTACCTAACAGGGTCCGGGGAGCTGTTTTTT; cdr3_aa: CASSYLTGSGELFF
v_call: TRBV7-2; j_call: TRBJ2-3; d_call: TRBD1; clone_size: -; cdr3_nt: TGTGCCAGCAGATTACCCGGACAGGCCGTTTTACGGACAGATACGCAGTATTTT; cdr3_aa: CASRLPGQAVLRTDTQYF
v_call: TRBV27; j_call: TRBJ2-2; d_call: TRBD2; clone_size: -; cdr3_nt: TGTGCCAGCAGTTTATCGTGGGGGGGCACCGGGGAGCTGTTTTTT; cdr3_aa: CASSLSWGGTGELFF